This TCR beta chain came from a study of early T cells in non-severe SARS-CoV-2 infection (dated by TCRdb to the early 2020s). For the study in its entirety: Because TCR sequencing relied on bulk RNA taken from unsorted whole blood, pairing of alpha and beta chains was not possible.

This was a case-control study nested in a cohort of healthcare workers in London, UK, who had nasopharyngeal swab PCR tests and blood samples taken every week. Healthcare workers were recruited during the week of the UK lockdown, between 23 and 31 March 2020, and followed weekly for up to 16 weeks. This clonotype was observed at least ten times. This receptor's antigen is unknown. Base qualities are not at hand, and no much larger clone is one base apart. The investigation overall reported the following: Matching against VDJdb was skewed toward anti-spike CD8 responses, likely underestimated virus-specific expansions, and missed private and CD4 specificities.

V is pared back by 7 bases and J by 2 bases, with 21 bases lying between the germline termini. The CDR3 starts with the cysteine, ends with the phenylalanine, and has 17 residues. Only the CDR3 region is kept as DNA, spanning 51 bases read in frame from base 1. The germline V gene gives CDR1 as SGHAT and CDR2 as FQNNGV. The library was made by 5' RACE. Sequencing took place on a NextSeq 500. To correct for sequencing error and PCR bias, the TCR library protocol tagged individual cDNA molecules with unique molecular identifiers. Sequencing covered both TCR alpha and beta chains, and within each sample the abundances of alpha and beta sequences were tightly co-correlated. As for the authors' bioinformatics: Decombinator V4 was used to perform V gene, J gene and CDR3 annotation of TCR sequences. Expanded TCRs were defined as changing significantly between any two time points under a Poisson model with p below 0.0001. TCR abundances were normalised to the total number of TCRs sequenced in each sample and reported as counts per million. MAIT TCRs were defined by TRAV1-2 paired with TRAJ12, TRAJ20 or TRAJ33, and iNKT TCRs by TRAV10 paired with TRAJ18. VDJdb, accessed 1 November 2021, was searched for CMV, EBV and SARS-CoV-2 annotated TCRs, with TCRs annotated for multiple antigens excluded. TCRdb itself trimmed the public reads at Q25 with fastp, ran MiXCR and retained productive beta chains. Rows merge per CDR3 protein into single entries with the most common DNA and genes. The V and J calls follow TCRdb's processing rather than the paper's. Within this sample are 37,000 or so distinct CDR3 sequences, with over 3.5% of them counted one time only. Clones ranked in the top ten supply 4.5% to 5.5% of the sample.

This sequence was found in an adult who was a healthcare worker with PCR-confirmed SARS-CoV-2 infection or an uninfected control (not recorded which). Here the chain combines TRBV11-2 and TRBJ2-1; the D region possibly corresponds to TRBD1 (6 bases align). Material for sequencing was whole blood. At the DNA level, the sequence is TGTGCCAGCACTAAACTCCGACAGGCCTCTACCTACAATGAGCAGTTCTTC. This sequence encodes CASTKLRQASTYNEQFF. Joined to the reference TRBV11-2 and TRBJ2-1 proteins, this CDR3 gives the full variable domain: EAGVAQSPRYKIIEKRQSVAFWCNPISGHATLYWYQQILGQGPKLLIQFQNNGVVDDSQLPKDRFSAERLKGVDSTLKIQPAKLEDSAVYLCASTKLRQASTYNEQFFGPGTRLTVL.